The sequence of this T cell receptor (beta chain) was determined in a study of spatial heterogeneity in lung cancer. In TCRdb, the 5' RACE reads were re-called with MiXCR into one record per CDR3 protein. The sample has some 21,000 distinct CDR3 sequences, 4.6% seen once. As for time point: sample taken at primary tumor resection. The V gene's germline CDR1 is SGHTA and CDR2 FQGTGA. V was pared by 4 bases and J by 3 bases, with 13 bases between. This CDR3 contains 15 residues. The sample holds a few counts of this clonotype. The chain recombines TRBV7-3 with TRBJ2-1, with D perhaps TRBD1 (5 bases). This specimen consisted of PBMCs, obtained at surgery. This sequence was found in a male donor with early-stage non-small cell lung cancer. The CDR3 sequence: CASSSQGGFYNEQFF. The CDR3 DNA reads as TGTGCCAGCAGCTCCCAGGGTGGGTTCTACAATGAGCAGTTCTTC.